Below, 29 T cell receptor beta chains from the same sample are listed, as sequenced in a study of technical replicates of blood from a few donors. Profiled with immunoSEQ multiplex PCR; TCRdb holds only in-frame clones, not every one. The table has about 98,000 clones, approximately 96% seen once; the top ten hold roughly 0.23%. The specimen was T cells isolated from PBMCs. The receptors were gathered from a human donor in good health.

This rearrangement joins TRBV11-3 to TRBJ2-7; 7 bases match TRBD1. This CDR3 contains 14 residues. Germline V gene sequence: CDR1 SGHNT, CDR2 YENEEA. V lost 5 bases, J lost 1 base, and 5 bases stayed unmatched. CDR3 in amino acids: CASSETGLSYEQYF. The DNA for the CDR3 is TGTGCCAGCAGCGAGACAGGGTTATCCTACGAGCAGTACTTC.

V and J are TRBV7-9 and TRBJ2-7; perhaps TRBD2 as D (6 bases). The CDR3 contains 15 residues. Germline loops: CDR1 SEHNR, CDR2 FQNEAQ (reference sequence). The V and J ends lost 6 bases and 4 bases respectively, with 19 bases between them. The CDR3 DNA follows: TGTGCCAGCAGACCGCAGGGCGGGAAGGAGTACGAGCAGTACTTC. Protein: CASRPQGGKEYEQYF.

The rearrangement links TRBV15 to TRBJ1-1, with TRBD1 identical over 7 bases. The J segment lost 0 bases and the V segment lost 5 bases, leaving 6 bases of the junction unmatched. Germline V CDR1 and CDR2: LNHNV, YYDKDF (reference sequence). This CDR3 has 15 amino acids. CDR3 protein: CATSHDDRVNTEAFF. The DNA of the CDR3 is TGTGCCACCAGCCACGATGACAGGGTGAACACTGAAGCTTTCTTT. Together with reference TRBV15 and TRBJ1-1, the CDR3 gives the full variable domain: DAMVIQNPRYQVTQFGKPVTLSCSQTLNHNVMYWYQQKSSQAPKLLFHYYDKDFNNEADTPDNFQSRRPNTSFCFLDIRSPGLGDTAMYLCATSHDDRVNTEAFFGQGTRLTVV.

The chain links TRBV2 to TRBJ1-5, with 9 nucleotides matching TRBD1. V shed 5 bases and J 3 bases; nucleotides not matched to a gene: 11. The CDR3 sequence is 17 residues long. The V gene's germline CDR1 is SNHLY and CDR2 FYNNEI. CDR3 sequence reads: CASSKLPGQGINQPQHF. DNA of the CDR3: TGTGCCAGCAGTAAATTACCGGGACAGGGTATCAATCAGCCCCAGCATTTT.

This chain connects TRBV30 to TRBJ2-7; D is ambiguous. The CDR3 has 14 amino acids. V gave up 0 bases and J gave up 7 bases, with 16 bases separating them. Germline V gene sequence: CDR1 GTSNPN, CDR2 SVGIG (reference sequence). The CDR3, as DNA: TGTGCCTGGAGTGTATTAGGAAGGTCGGGTGAGCAGTACTTC. Protein product: CAWSVLGRSGEQYF.

This clone was observed a single time. The chain combines TRBV11-3 with TRBJ1-4, with 8 bases fitting TRBD1. Germline V gene lookup returns CDR1 SGHNT and CDR2 YENEEA. Losses at the gene ends were 8 bases for V and 8 bases for J; bases not matched to a gene: 7. This CDR3 has 13 residues. The CDR3 DNA sequence: TGTGCCAGCGAAGGCACAGGGGGAGAAAAACTGTTTTTT. It translates to CASEGTGGEKLFF.

This chain uses TRBV19 with TRBJ2-5; D gene uncertain. The germline V and J ends were trimmed by 2 bases and 5 bases, with 12 bases remaining between them. The V gene's germline CDR1 is LNHDA and CDR2 SQIVND (reference sequence). This CDR3 spans 14 amino acids. The CDR3 DNA is TGTGCCAGTAGTATATATGAGGATCGGGAGACCCAGTACTTC. It specifies CASSIYEDRETQYF.

The rearrangement uses TRBV30 and TRBJ2-7; D perhaps matches TRBD2 (5 bases). CDR1 is GTSNPN and CDR2 is SVGIG in the germline V gene (reference sequence). This CDR3 is 12 amino acids long. V was shortened by 3 bases and J by 3 bases, with 9 bases between the two germline ends. CDR3 DNA: TGTGCCTGGAGCACGGGGAACTACGAGCAGTACTTC. This codes for CAWSTGNYEQYF.

The chain combines TRBV5-1 with TRBJ2-2, with 9 bases fitting TRBD2. CDR3 length: 15 amino acids. Germline V gives CDR1 SGHRS, CDR2 YFSETQ. V dropped 2 bases and J dropped 6; count of bases not matched to a gene: 5. The CDR3 bases are TGCGCCAGCAGCTTTCCAGCGGGAGGCTCCGGGGAGCTGTTTTTT. It is translated as CASSFPAGGSGELFF. Full variable domain (missing parts from reference TRBV5-1 and TRBJ2-2): KAGVTQTPRYLIKTRGQQVTLSCSPISGHRSVSWYQQTPGQGLQFLFEYFSETQRNKGNFPGRFSGRQFSNSRSEMNVSTLELGDSALYLCASSFPAGGSGELFFGEGSRLTVL.

The CDR3 coding sequence is TGCGCCAGCAGCGAGACAGGGATGGGTAATCAGCCCCAGCATTTT. Translated: CASSETGMGNQPQHF. The rearrangement links TRBV5-1 to TRBJ1-5, with 7 nucleotides matching TRBD1. CDR1 is SGHRS, CDR2 YFSETQ, per germline. There are 15 residues in the CDR3. The J segment lost 4 bases and the V segment lost 4 bases, leaving 8 bases of the junction unmatched.

This sequence joins TRBV28 and TRBJ2-7; 9 bases match TRBD2. V gave up 5 bases and J gave up 3 bases; unmatched junction bases: 14. The CDR3 has 17 amino acids. Germline loops: CDR1 MDHEN, CDR2 SYDVKM. For the CDR3, the DNA is TGTGCCAGCAGTCCCAGGGCTAGCGGGAAAATTAACTACGAGCAGTACTTC. Protein sequence: CASSPRASGKINYEQYF.

As DNA, the CDR3 is TGCGCCAGCAGCTTCCCGGGGGGAGTGGTAAATGAGCAGTTCTTC. Its translation: CASSFPGGVVNEQFF. The chain couples TRBV5-1 to TRBJ2-1, with 7 bases lining up with TRBD2. V shed 2 bases and J 7 bases; nucleotides not matched to a gene: 9. This CDR3 is built from 15 residues. Germline V gene lookup returns CDR1 SGHRS and CDR2 YFSETQ.

The chain links TRBV27 to TRBJ1-2; 8 positions agree with TRBD1. Germline CDR1 reads MNHEY; CDR2 reads SMNVEV (reference sequence). The CDR3 is 14 amino acids. V lost 6 bases, J lost 7 bases, and 10 bases stayed unmatched. The CDR3 DNA reads TGTGCCAGCAGACGGCCAGGGGGCGATTCTGGCTACACCTTC. Protein sequence: CASRRPGGDSGYTF.

This clone came up once. This sequence joins TRBV5-1 and TRBJ1-2; possible D gene TRBD1, 5 bases. The CDR3 consists of 17 residues. Germline CDR1 is SGHRS and CDR2 is YFSETQ. V dropped 0 bases and J dropped 4 bases, with 19 bases sitting between them. Here the CDR3 DNA reads TGCGCCAGCAGCTTGGCGGGTGGGCAGGGCCTTGCCTATGGCTACACCTTC. Translated, it gives CASSLAGGQGLAYGYTF.

The CDR3 bases are TGTGCCAGCAGTTCAGGACTTAGCAATCAGCCCCAGCATTTT. Translated, it gives CASSSGLSNQPQHF. V is TRBV7-8 and J is TRBJ1-5; D gene ambiguous. Trimming removed 6 bases at V and 0 bases at J, with 9 bases between. From germline, CDR1 is SGHVS and CDR2 FQNEAQ. The CDR3 has 14 residues.

The chain links TRBV18 to TRBJ2-3; D is possibly TRBD1 (5 bases). The CDR3 spans 12 residues. V lost 4 bases and J 8 bases, leaving 10 bases between the germline ends. Germline V CDR1 and CDR2: KGHSH, LQKENI. The CDR3 protein is CASSRTWTTQYF. The DNA for the CDR3 is TGTGCCAGCTCACGGACATGGACTACGCAGTATTTT. The complete variable domain, with remaining parts taken from reference TRBV18 and TRBJ2-3, reads NAGVMQNPRHLVRRRGQEARLRCSPMKGHSHVYWYRQLPEEGLKFMVYLQKENIIDESGMPKERFSAEFPKEGPSILRIQQVVRGDSAAYFCASSRTWTTQYFGPGTRLTVL.

The V call is TRBV2, the J call TRBJ2-3, with 7 bases aligning to TRBD2. CDR3 length: 13 residues. Trimming cost V 8 bases and J 2 bases; bases outside gene matches: 4. CDR1 is SNHLY and CDR2 is FYNNEI in the germline V gene. CDR3 in amino acids: CASLADVTDTQYF. For the CDR3, the DNA is TGTGCCAGCCTAGCGGATGTCACAGATACGCAGTATTTT. The whole variable domain, filled in from reference TRBV2 and TRBJ2-3, reads EPEVTQTPSHQVTQMGQEVILRCVPISNHLYFYWYRQILGQKVEFLVSFYNNEISEKSEIFDDQFSVERPDGSNFTLKIRSTKLEDSAMYFCASLADVTDTQYFGPGTRLTVL.

This chain uses TRBV15 with TRBJ2-1; 7 positions match TRBD1. After removal of 0 bases from V and 4 bases from J, the junction contained 6 bases not matched to a gene. Germline V CDR1 and CDR2: LNHNV, YYDKDF (reference sequence). This CDR3 contains 16 residues. The chain's CDR3 is CATSRDRDSGYNEQFF. Written as DNA, the CDR3 is TGTGCCACCAGCAGAGACCGGGACAGCGGATACAATGAGCAGTTCTTC.

This chain links TRBV10-3 with TRBJ1-5; unclear D gene. V was trimmed by 5 bases and J by 7 bases, leaving 9 bases between them. The CDR3 runs to 12 residues. Germline values: CDR1 ENHRY, CDR2 SYGVKD. This CDR3 is CAISKPGQPQHF. As DNA, the CDR3 is TGTGCCATCAGTAAACCAGGACAGCCCCAGCATTTT.

The chain uses TRBV28 and TRBJ2-3, with 14 bases aligning to TRBD2. The CDR3 is made up of 17 amino acids. V was pared by 4 bases and J by 2 bases, with 5 bases of the junction left unmatched. CDR1 and CDR2 (germline): MDHEN, SYDVKM. CDR3 nucleotide sequence: TGTGCCAGCAGTTCGGGACTAGCGGGGGCCTTCACAGATACGCAGTATTTT. It codes for CASSSGLAGAFTDTQYF.

The chain recombines TRBV5-6 with TRBJ2-7; TRBD1 matches at 7 bases. The germline CDR1 and CDR2 sequences are SGHDT and YYEEEE. With 0 bases clipped from V and 6 bases from J, the junction kept 12 bases outside the gene matches. The CDR3 is 16 residues long. The CDR3 DNA reads as TGTGCCAGCAGCTTGGCCCTACAGGGGTTCTCGGGCGAGCAGTACTTC. Translated, it gives CASSLALQGFSGEQYF.

V usage is TRBV9 and J usage is TRBJ1-1, with a weak D call TRBD1 (5 bases). Trimming left V 3 bases short and J 4 bases short, with 16 bases between. Germline V CDR1 and CDR2: SGDLS, YYNGEE. CDR3 length: 15 amino acids. CDR3 nucleotide sequence: TGTGCCAGCAGCGCTCTCTTGGGGGGGTTCACTGAAGCTTTCTTT. Amino acids: CASSALLGGFTEAFF.

J is TRBJ1-2 and V is TRBV28; no definite D call. The CDR3 has 13 amino acids. V was shortened by 8 bases and J by 4 bases, with 14 bases between the two germline ends. Germline CDR1 MDHEN, CDR2 SYDVKM. The CDR3 nucleotides read TGTGCCAGCCGGCCCTCCAGACTCTATGGCTACACCTTC. It translates to CASRPSRLYGYTF.

The chain couples TRBV28 to TRBJ2-5, with D unresolved. Trimming took off 4 bases at V and 5 bases at J, with 2 bases between the two ends. The CDR3 covers 10 residues. From germline, CDR1 is MDHEN and CDR2 SYDVKM. In DNA, the CDR3 is TGTGCCAGCAGTTCGGAGACCCAGTACTTC. Translated, it gives CASSSETQYF.

This clone was detected only once. J is TRBJ2-1 and V is TRBV27; 9 nucleotides match TRBD2. The CDR3 has 13 amino acids. Germline V gene sequence: CDR1 MNHEY, CDR2 SMNVEV (reference sequence). Trimming took 8 bases from V and 9 from J; bases not matched to a gene: 8. For the CDR3, the DNA is TGTGCCAGCGCGGGAGGGCCTCATCCTGAGCAGTTCTTC. It translates to CASAGGPHPEQFF.

The chain is built from TRBV23-1 and TRBJ2-7; 10 positions match TRBD2. TRBV23-1 is reported as an ORF; its role is uncertain. Trimming took 0 bases from V and 4 from J; bases not matched to a gene: 18. The length of the CDR3 is 20 residues. CDR3 in amino acids: CASSQSGFRLAGEGIYEQYF. As DNA, the CDR3 is TGCGCCAGCAGTCAATCAGGGTTCCGGCTAGCGGGAGAAGGGATATACGAGCAGTACTTC.

The CDR3 loop reads CASSGTPTGGANVLTF. The CDR3 coding sequence is TGCGCCAGCAGTGGAACCCCCACGGGAGGGGCCAACGTCCTGACTTTC. The rearrangement joins TRBV10-2 to TRBJ2-6; a possible D gene is TRBD2 (5 bases). CDR1 and CDR2 (germline): WSHSY, SAAADI. Trimming removed 4 bases at V and 4 bases at J, with 14 bases between. This CDR3 has 16 residues.

DNA of the CDR3: TGTGCCAGCAGTACAGGTGGGCATGGCTACACCTTC. It encodes CASSTGGHGYTF. The chain combines TRBV2 with TRBJ1-2; D perhaps matches TRBD1 (5 bases). Trimming shortened V by 5 bases and J by 6 bases, and 10 bases separated the two germline ends. Germline CDR1 is SNHLY and CDR2 is FYNNEI. This CDR3 comprises 12 residues.

This clone was seen a single time. This chain links TRBV10-3 with TRBJ2-7; 7 bases line up with TRBD1. Looked up from germline, CDR1 is ENHRY and CDR2 is SYGVKD. The CDR3 sequence is 14 residues long. With 3 bases clipped from V and 4 bases from J, the junction kept 6 bases outside the gene matches. DNA for the CDR3: TGTGCCATCAGTGATGGGACAGCTACTTACGAGCAGTACTTC. Translated, it gives CAISDGTATYEQYF.